This entry describes one T cell receptor beta chain. No antigen is known for it. The junction differs from germline at one of its ends, possibly a read error. The CDR3, cysteine through phenylalanine, is 15 amino acids long. The retained sequence is limited to the CDR3, 45 bases, with the frame set at the first base. The germline V gene yields SNHLY for CDR1 and FYNNEI for CDR2. Preparation of the library involved 5' RACE. TCRdb names Illumina HiSeq 2500 as the instrument used. The second PCR ran for roughly 7 to 11 cycles and used a J-beta primer mix along with a sample-barcoded 5' primer. A unique molecular identifier was introduced onto each TCR beta cDNA molecule by a template-switch 5' adaptor carrying 12 random nucleotides. At least 2.5 million CDR3-containing paired-end reads were obtained from each sample. The Mint cDNA synthesis kit, primed by a TRBC-specific oligonucleotide, was used to synthesize first-strand cDNA from all RNA. After uracil-DNA glycosylase treatment, a first 18-cycle PCR used universal primers M1SS and BC2_uni_R on all cDNA. The study's processing was this. Each sample was normalized by randomly selecting 1 million high-quality reads, each carrying a distinct molecular identifier. Reads sharing molecular identifiers were discarded rather than binned into consensus sequences. MiTCR, run with a Q25 quality threshold and the strictest error-elimination algorithm, handled CDR3 identification, clonotype clustering and error correction. Lower-bound total TCR beta diversity was estimated with a nonparametric unseen species model using Euler transformation. Clones were called with MiXCR by TCRdb after fastp trimmed the public reads at Q25, and only in-frame beta chains were retained. All rows with the same CDR3 protein become a single entry with the most common DNA and genes. TCRdb, not the authors, supplied the V and J calls. The sample records about 810,000 distinct CDR3 sequences, around 36% of which are singletons. The ten largest clones capture 10% to 15% of the sample.

The sample is drawn from a study of blood T cells in healthy people across ages (dated by TCRdb to about 2015). About the investigation overall: Template switching captured roughly one uniquely barcoded TCR beta cDNA molecule per two T cells in model experiments. To avoid experimental bias, donors of different ages were randomly spread across the sequencing lanes. Four age groups were formed from the donors: young (average roughly 16 years), middle-aged (around 40), aged (62) and long-lived (82). To track age-related changes in TCR beta repertoire diversity, the study relied on deep sequencing normalized with unique cDNA molecular identifiers. For two donors (one aged 18 to 30 and one aged 80 or older), the study analyzed two additional independent replicas of 1 million unique cDNA reads from the same blood draw. Paper-wide results and their limitations: Estimates of total diversity from one million sequenced T cells were regarded as lower bounds and underestimates. Compared with the aged group, more naive CD4+ T cells, fewer expanded clones and increased TCR diversity were shown by the long-lived group, suggesting age selection. Because profiling used bulk unsorted PBMCs, naive and antigen-experienced compartments could not be compared conclusively. As age increased, observed TCR beta diversity per million T cells dropped in a roughly linear way, and a significant reduction was already evident by age roughly 36. Because donor CMV infection status was unknown, age-related changes in expanded clonotypes were potentially confounded. A strong correlation was found between observed TCR beta diversity and the percentage of naive T cells measured by flow cytometry.

Systemically healthy Caucasian individuals from Russia, 39 in total and aged roughly 6 to 100 years, were included as donors. Each donor gave 8 to 10 milliliters of peripheral blood, collected into EDTA-treated Vacutainer tubes. Ficoll-Paque density-gradient centrifugation was used to isolate PBMCs, with at least 7 million per sample. Trizol reagent was used to extract total RNA from the PBMCs, yielding at least 5.5 micrograms per sample. The percentages of naive CD45RAhigh/CD27high T cells were determined by flow cytometry on a PBMC aliquot from every donor. The sequenced sample was blood. This receptor was obtained from a man aged 18 to 35 in good health. The rearrangement joined TRBV2 to TRBJ1-4, with the D segment identity uncertain. CDR3 reads: CASGEAIRANEKLFF. The DNA sequence reads TGTGCCAGCGGTGAAGCGATTAGAGCTAATGAAAAACTGTTTTTT.